Listed below are T cell receptor beta chains from one sample, sequenced in a study of beta chain features in type 1 diabetes. Profiled with immunoSEQ multiplex PCR; TCRdb holds only in-frame clones, not every one. This table has about 150,000 clones, approximately 7.9% appearing once. The specimen was central memory CD4+ T cells from blood. These receptor sequences come from a man aged 18 to 30 with type 1 diabetes. Each CDR3 is given with its conserved first and last residue. Each record gives: CDR3 DNA, CDR3 protein, V gene, clone size, D gene, J gene. D genes are given only for firm matches. The listing skips clone size in some rows; elsewhere it reads once, few, many or a size class.

TGTGCCTGGAGTCGGGGTCAGGCAAACACCATATATTTT | CAWSRGQANTIYF | TRBV30 | - | - | TRBJ1-3
TGTGCCAGCACCGAACAGGGGGCGGGCACTGAAGCTTTCTTT | CASTEQGAGTEAFF | TRBV7-9 | - | TRBD1 | TRBJ1-1
TGTGCCAGCATCGGGGGCAATCAGCCCCAGCATTTT | CASIGGNQPQHF | TRBV6-1 | - | - | TRBJ1-5
TGTGCCAGCAGCCGTAGGTGGGGGGGACGCGTTGACTACGAGCAGTACTTC | CASSRRWGGRVDYEQYF | TRBV7-8 | - | TRBD2 | TRBJ2-7
TGTGCCACCTCCTTTGGGGGAGGGCTTGGTGAGCAGTTCTTC | CATSFGGGLGEQFF | TRBV6-6 | - | TRBD2 | TRBJ2-1
TGTGCCAGCAGACGACAGGGGGCTATCGGCTACACCTTC | CASRRQGAIGYTF | TRBV6-5 | few | TRBD1 | TRBJ1-2
TGTGCCAGCAGTTTACGCCCCAGGGGAACTGAAGCTTTCTTT | CASSLRPRGTEAFF | TRBV27 | - | - | TRBJ1-1
TGTGCCAGCAGCTTAGATCTCAATCAGCCCCAGCATTTT | CASSLDLNQPQHF | TRBV7-2 | - | - | TRBJ1-5
TGTGCCTGGAGGACAGGGGAGGCTGGAAACACCATATATTTT | CAWRTGEAGNTIYF | TRBV30 | - | TRBD1 | TRBJ1-3
TGCGCCAGCAGCTTGGTTACTAGCGGGTACCAGTACTTC | CASSLVTSGYQYF | TRBV5-1 | few | TRBD2 | TRBJ2-4
TGTGCCAGCAGCCACTCTACGGGATGGCACACTGAAGCTTTCTTT | CASSHSTGWHTEAFF | TRBV14 | few | - | TRBJ1-1
TGCGCCAGCAGCCCGGGGTACTATGACACAGAGACCCAGTACTTC | CASSPGYYDTETQYF | TRBV5-1 | few | - | TRBJ2-5
TGTGCCAGCAGTCTACCCACTTACGAGCAGTACTTC | CASSLPTYEQYF | TRBV28 | - | - | TRBJ2-7
TGTGCCAGCTCACCAGCCCAGGGCGCTTCTAACACTGAAGCTTTCTTT | CASSPAQGASNTEAFF | TRBV18 | - | - | TRBJ1-1
TGTGCCAGCAGCTTCGACAGGGATAATGAAAAACTGTTTTTT | CASSFDRDNEKLFF | TRBV7-2 | - | TRBD1 | TRBJ1-4
TGTGCCAGCACCACCGGGTCCTACAATGAGCAGTTCTTC | CASTTGSYNEQFF | TRBV7-9 | few | - | TRBJ2-1
TGTGCCAGCAGGGAAACAGGGGACACAGATACGCAGTATTTT | CASRETGDTDTQYF | TRBV6-5 | - | TRBD1 | TRBJ2-3
TGTGCCAGCAGCCCAGTCCGGCCTTCAGGGGAGACTCAGTACTTC | CASSPVRPSGETQYF | TRBV7-9 | few | - | TRBJ2-4
TGTGCCAGCAGTGAAAGGACAGGGAGGGATGAAAAACTGTTTTTT | CASSERTGRDEKLFF | TRBV28 | - | TRBD1 | TRBJ1-4
TGTGCCAGCAGCATGGGACAGCCGGCAGAAGCTTTCTTT | CASSMGQPAEAFF | TRBV6-6 | - | TRBD1 | TRBJ1-1
TGTGCCAGCAGTTTGACAGGGTATGATGAAAAACTGTTTTTT | CASSLTGYDEKLFF | TRBV28 | - | TRBD1 | TRBJ1-4
TGTGCCACCAGCCGAGGGACAAGTGGAAACACCATATATTTT | CATSRGTSGNTIYF | TRBV15 | - | - | TRBJ1-3
TGTGCCACTCCAGGTCAGCCCCAGCATTTT | CATPGQPQHF | TRBV27 | many | - | TRBJ1-5
TGTGCCAGCAGTAGAGAGCGGGATGTAGGAGCTTTCTTT | CASSRERDVGAFF | TRBV7-2 | few | - | TRBJ1-1
TGTGCCAGCAAACAGGGGTCCGCGAATCAGCCCCAGCATTTT | CASKQGSANQPQHF | TRBV28 | few | TRBD1 | TRBJ1-5
TGTGCCAGCAGCCCCGGACAGTTCCGCTACGAGCAGTACTTC | CASSPGQFRYEQYF | TRBV11-2 | - | - | TRBJ2-7
TGTGCCAGCAGTTATTCGGGACATATGAACACCGGGGAGCTGTTTTTT | CASSYSGHMNTGELFF | TRBV2 | - | - | TRBJ2-2
TGCAGCGTAGGGGAAGGCCCACGTTACGAGCAGTACTTC | CSVGEGPRYEQYF | TRBV29-1 | few | - | TRBJ2-7
TGCGCCAGCAGCGCGGACAACTCCTACGAGCAGTACTTC | CASSADNSYEQYF | TRBV5-1 | - | - | TRBJ2-7
TGTGCCAGCAGTTCAGTGAGGCGGCGCGGGTACAATGAGCAGTTCTTC | CASSSVRRRGYNEQFF | TRBV11-2 | - | - | TRBJ2-1
TGTGCCAGCAGTGATGCGGGACGTAACACCGGGGAGCTGTTTTTT | CASSDAGRNTGELFF | TRBV2 | - | - | TRBJ2-2
TGTGCCAGCAGCCCCACACATTACACTGAAGCTTTCTTT | CASSPTHYTEAFF | TRBV11-2 | - | - | TRBJ1-1
TGTGCCACCAGCAGAGGCGGGACTAGCGGAACAGATACGCAGTATTTT | CATSRGGTSGTDTQYF | TRBV15 | many | TRBD2 | TRBJ2-3
TGTGCCACCAGCAAGAGGACTGTAACTAATGAAAAACTGTTTTTT | CATSKRTVTNEKLFF | TRBV15 | - | - | TRBJ1-4
TGTGCCAGCAGCATCCGGACAGGGGGCCTACTGCCCGATGAGCAGTTCTTC | CASSIRTGGLLPDEQFF | TRBV7-8 | - | TRBD1 | TRBJ2-1
TGTGCCAGCAGCTTTCAGTACGAGCAGTACTTC | CASSFQYEQYF | TRBV27 | - | - | TRBJ2-7
TGTGCCAGTAGTATAGGCGGCGCCCTCTCCTACGAGCAGTACTTC | CASSIGGALSYEQYF | TRBV19 | few | - | TRBJ2-7
TGTGCCAGCAGTGTCCGAGGTGACAGGACCACAGATACGCAGTATTTT | CASSVRGDRTTDTQYF | TRBV2 | - | - | TRBJ2-3
TGTGCCAGCAGTTCCCCACGACAGGGAGATTATTCACCCCTCCACTTT | CASSSPRQGDYSPLHF | TRBV28 | - | TRBD1 | TRBJ1-6
TGTGCCAGCTCACCGGACTATATAGGGGGCCCCGACTTC | CASSPDYIGGPDF | TRBV18 | few | - | TRBJ2-7
TGTGCCAGCAGTGAGACGACAGGCGCTAACTATGGCTACACCTTC | CASSETTGANYGYTF | TRBV25-1 | - | - | TRBJ1-2
TGTGCCATCAGTCCTAGCGGGAGGAGTAACAATGAGCAGTTCTTC | CAISPSGRSNNEQFF | TRBV10-3 | few | TRBD2 | TRBJ2-1
TGTGCCAGCAGCTTAGATAACAATGAGCAGTTCTTC | CASSLDNNEQFF | TRBV7-9 | - | - | TRBJ2-1
TGTGCCAGCTCACCCGGGACAGGGGCCTACGAGCAGTACTTC | CASSPGTGAYEQYF | TRBV18 | - | TRBD1 | TRBJ2-7
TGTGCCAGCAGGGCAGGACTAGCGGGAGGGAGCGAGCAGTACTTC | CASRAGLAGGSEQYF | TRBV2 | few | TRBD2 | TRBJ2-7